The clone carrying this T cell receptor beta chain was found many times. This sample is part of a study of T cells in Graves' hyperthyroidism and ophthalmopathy. Germline values: CDR1 MDHEN, CDR2 SYDVKM. The V and J ends lost 6 bases and 1 base respectively, with 16 bases between them. This CDR3 has 16 residues. Amplification targeted TCR beta CDR3 regions from RNA transcripts. An initial round of RT-PCR targeting the TCR CDR3 relied on the HTBI primer set. TCRdb re-derived calls from the multiplex PCR reads in MiXCR, one entry per CDR3 protein. The data hold 250,000 to 300,000 distinct CDR3 sequences, with roughly 14% observed a single time.

The clonotype originates from a woman aged 40 to 50 with Graves' hyperthyroidism that later progressed to Graves' ophthalmopathy. Sequenced material: blood. This chain links TRBV28 with TRBJ1-3; TRBD1 might be the D (6 bases). The DNA for the CDR3 is TGTGCCAGCAGGACAAACAGGGCGCCGTCTGGAAACACCATATATTTT. Protein product: CASRTNRAPSGNTIYF.